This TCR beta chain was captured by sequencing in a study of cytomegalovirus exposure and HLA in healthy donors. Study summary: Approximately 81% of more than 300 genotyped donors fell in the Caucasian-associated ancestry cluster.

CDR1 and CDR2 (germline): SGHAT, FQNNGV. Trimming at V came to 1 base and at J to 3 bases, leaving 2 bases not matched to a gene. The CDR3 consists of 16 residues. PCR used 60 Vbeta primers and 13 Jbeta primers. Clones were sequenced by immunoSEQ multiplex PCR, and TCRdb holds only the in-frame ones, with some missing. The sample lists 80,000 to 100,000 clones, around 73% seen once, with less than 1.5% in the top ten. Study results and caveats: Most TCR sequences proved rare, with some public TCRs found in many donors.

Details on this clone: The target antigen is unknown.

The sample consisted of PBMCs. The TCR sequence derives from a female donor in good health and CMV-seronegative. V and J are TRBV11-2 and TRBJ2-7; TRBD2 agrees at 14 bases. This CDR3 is CASSLGLAGGSYEQYF. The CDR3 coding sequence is TGTGCCAGCAGCTTAGGACTAGCGGGGGGGAGCTACGAGCAGTACTTC.